This T cell receptor (beta chain) was recovered during a study of neoadjuvant anti-PD-1 for oral cavity cancer. The V end lost 1 base, the J end lost 3 bases, and 17 bases lay between the germline ends. The CDR3 is made up of 17 amino acids. Germline CDR1 is SGHRS and CDR2 is YFSETQ. TCRdb's copy holds only in-frame clones and misses some; the assay was immunoSEQ multiplex PCR. The sample yields 30,000 to 35,000 clones, more than 75% seen once. The clonotype comes from a person between 35 and 79 years old with oral cavity squamous cell carcinoma. This specimen consisted of PBMCs, obtained before nivolumab (anti-PD-1) treatment. The chain employs TRBV5-1 and TRBJ2-1; TRBD2 might be the D (5 bases). CDR3 loop: CASSLQPGLSDYNEQFF. DNA of the CDR3: TGCGCCAGCAGCTTGCAACCAGGACTTAGCGACTACAATGAGCAGTTCTTC.